The subject of this entry is one TCR beta chain. What it binds is unknown. The data were obtained in a study of beta chain features in type 1 diabetes. Whole-study context: There were 107,917,701 sorted cells examined across all samples.

Staining for CD45RO/CCR7/CD25/CD127/CD95/CD27 allowed sorting of CD4+ naive, central memory, regulatory and stem cell-like memory cells. The CDR3 contains 15 residues. The germline V gene has CDR1 MDHEN and CDR2 SYDVKM. The trim removed 4 bases at V and 0 bases at J, leaving 4 bases unmatched. Expressed TCRB transcripts got sequenced, as all isolated RNA was reverse transcribed. About 3.57 million reads, on average, came from each naive, central memory and regulatory T cell sample. Data came from immunoSEQ multiplex PCR; TCRdb stores just in-frame clones and leaves some out. Among roughly 350,000 clones listed, 11% were seen once. Study results and caveats: Within each of all four CD4+ subsets, Type 1 diabetes patients had TCRB CDR3s that were moderately but significantly shorter.

The receptor's source is a woman aged 25-40 years in good health. Sample: naive CD4+ T cells from blood. The rearrangement uses TRBV28 and TRBJ2-3, with TRBD1 matching over 7 bases. In nucleotides, the CDR3 is TGTGCCAGCAGTTACAGGGGCTCTAGCACAGATACGCAGTATTTT. As protein: CASSYRGSSTDTQYF.